These 20 T cell receptor beta chains were sequenced from one sample in a study of regulatory T cells in long-lasting Graves disease. To make TCR beta libraries, researchers used iRepertoire HTBI primers and Arm-PCR of CDR3 regions. TCRdb re-analysed the multiplex PCR reads in MiXCR, keeping a single row per CDR3 protein. The table shows 530,000 or so distinct CDR3 sequences, with 15% to 20% occurring only once. Time point described: newly diagnosed GD, antithyroid drugs for less than 3 months. With RNA extracted from PBMCs as input, the TCR library was made. These data also featured in a second study, about T cells in Graves' hyperthyroidism and ophthalmopathy.

The sequenced sample was peripheral blood mononuclear cells (PBMCs), obtained at new diagnosis, from a patient treated with antithyroid drugs. The receptors here all came from a man younger than 30 with Graves disease.

Many counts were recorded for this clonotype. This chain connects TRBV7-9 to TRBJ2-1, with D possibly TRBD1 on 5 matching bases. The germline V gene encodes CDR1 SEHNR and CDR2 FQNEAQ (reference sequence). CDR3 length equals 13 residues. V lost 6 bases to trimming and J lost 9 bases, with 15 bases between them. The DNA of the CDR3 is TGTGCCAGCAGTTCGGCGCCAAGGGGTGAGCAGTTCTTC. Its protein product is CASSSAPRGEQFF.

This clonotype was observed a few times. The CDR3 spells CASSLAGDAYEQYF. Here the CDR3 DNA reads TGTGCCAGCAGCTTGGCAGGGGACGCCTACGAGCAGTACTTC. The genes are TRBV5-5 and TRBJ2-7, with TRBD1 as a possible D gene (6 bases). The CDR3 spans 14 residues. Between the trimmed V and J ends, which lost 0 bases and 2 bases, there was a span of 9 bases. Germline V gene sequence: CDR1 SGHKS, CDR2 YYEKEE (reference sequence).

Comments on this clonotype: This may be a read error: a much more frequent sequence differs by one nucleotide. The chain carries TRBV24-1 and TRBJ2-2; no reliable D call. Germline CDR1 is KGHDR and CDR2 is SFDVKD. The CDR3 totals 16 residues. The CDR3 sequence: CATGDLSDPSTGELFF. Here the CDR3 DNA reads TGTGCCACCGGTGATTTGTCGGACCCCTCCACCGGGGAGCTGTTTTTT.

This clonotype was detected a few times. CDR3 DNA sequence: TGTGCCAGCAGCTTATCTAGCGGGAGACAAGAGACCCAGTACTTC. Translation: CASSLSSGRQETQYF. The V call is TRBV13, the J call TRBJ2-5; 10 bases align to TRBD2. The CDR3 runs to 15 residues. V lost 2 bases, J lost 2 bases, and 2 bases stayed unmatched. From germline, CDR1 is PRHDT and CDR2 FYEKMQ (reference sequence).

This clonotype was seen more than once but under ten times. This chain connects TRBV5-1 to TRBJ2-7; D is perhaps TRBD1 or TRBD2 (5 bases each). The CDR3 has 14 amino acids. CDR1 is SGHRS, CDR2 YFSETQ, per germline. V was trimmed by 2 bases and J by 5 bases, leaving 14 bases between them. CDR3: CASSFGAGMDEQYF. In DNA, the CDR3 is TGCGCCAGCAGCTTCGGGGCAGGGATGGACGAGCAGTACTTC.

In this sample, this clonotype turned up a few times. V gene TRBV4-1 combines with J gene TRBJ2-7, with 8 bases fitting TRBD1. The germline V gene encodes CDR1 MGHRA and CDR2 YSYEKL. Germline trimming cut 1 base from V and 2 bases from J; bases unmatched to any gene: 4. The CDR3 loop spans 15 amino acids. CDR3 DNA: TGCGCCAGCAGCCAAGGGGACAGGTTCCCCTACGAGCAGTACTTC. It codes for CASSQGDRFPYEQYF.

This clonotype has ten or more counts. V and J are TRBV6-1 and TRBJ2-1; D gene ambiguous. Germline CDR1 reads MNHNS; CDR2 reads SASEGT. The CDR3 spans 11 residues. V was trimmed by 6 bases and J by 15 bases, leaving 15 bases between them. The CDR3 nucleotides read TGTGCCAGCAGGGCGAATGCCGCTTGGTTCTTC. Protein: CASRANAAWFF.

This clonotype has a count of ten or more. The J gene is TRBJ1-4, the V gene TRBV27; 7 nucleotides match TRBD1. CDR3 size: 15 residues. CDR1 is MNHEY and CDR2 is SMNVEV in the germline V gene (reference sequence). The V segment lost 5 bases and the J segment 3 bases; nucleotides outside the gene matches: 6. CDR3 nucleotides: TGTGCCAGCAGTGCGACAGGGATTGCTAATGAAAAACTGTTTTTT. Translating gives CASSATGIANEKLFF. Full variable domain (remainder filled in from reference TRBV27 and TRBJ1-4): EAQVTQNPRYLITVTGKKLTVTCSQNMNHEYMSWYRQDPGLGLRQIYYSMNVEVTDKGDVPEGYKVSRKEKRNFPLILESPSPNQTSLYFCASSATGIANEKLFFGSGTQLSVL.

The V and J genes are TRBV10-3 and TRBJ1-6; the D gene is possibly TRBD1 (6 bases). The CDR3 totals 14 residues. Between the trimmed V and J ends, which lost 4 bases and 8 bases, there was a span of 12 bases. CDR1 and CDR2 from the germline V gene are ENHRY and SYGVKD. The CDR3 sequence: CAISVRGGDSPLHF. DNA of the CDR3: TGTGCCATCAGTGTGAGGGGGGGGGATTCACCCCTCCACTTT.

The J gene is TRBJ1-1, the V gene TRBV30, with D possibly matching TRBD1 (5 bases). The germline V gene has CDR1 GTSNPN and CDR2 SVGIG (reference sequence). The CDR3 loop spans 13 amino acids. V was shortened by 5 bases and J by 2 bases, with 12 bases between the two germline ends. The CDR3 is CAWSLRGNTEAFF. CDR3 nucleotides: TGTGCCTGGTCCTTGAGGGGAAACACTGAAGCTTTCTTT.

This clonotype has at least ten counts. This chain connects TRBV12-3 or TRBV12-4 to TRBJ2-3, with D maybe TRBD2 (6 bases). V shed 6 bases and J shed 5 bases, with 15 bases lying between them. The CDR3 runs to 14 residues. CDR3 in amino acids: CASRPTRLGDTQYF. In DNA, the CDR3 is TGTGCCAGCAGGCCGACTAGGTTGGGAGATACGCAGTATTTT.

A few counts support this clonotype. This chain joins TRBV7-9 and TRBJ2-7, with D perhaps TRBD2 (6 bases). The CDR3 length is 15 residues. V shed 1 base and J shed 3 bases, with 13 bases lying between them. Germline V CDR1 and CDR2: SEHNR, FQNEAQ (reference sequence). The CDR3 here is CASSLVGGTLYEQYF. For the CDR3, the DNA is TGTGCCAGCAGCTTAGTCGGCGGGACCCTCTACGAGCAGTACTTC.

The chain combines TRBV7-9 with TRBJ1-2; D perhaps matches TRBD1 (6 bases). This CDR3 has 13 residues. V shed 6 bases and J shed 5 bases, with 13 bases lying between them. The V gene's germline CDR1 is SEHNR and CDR2 FQNEAQ (reference sequence). This CDR3 is CASRGAGNYGYTF. The CDR3 bases are TGTGCCAGCAGGGGGGCCGGAAATTATGGCTACACCTTC.

V usage is TRBV29-1 and J usage is TRBJ2-1, with no clear D. Germline CDR1 SQVTM, CDR2 ANQGSEA. The V end lost 1 base, the J end lost 0 bases, and 16 bases lay between the germline ends. The CDR3 has 17 residues. CDR3 nucleotide sequence: TGCAGCGTTGAAGGCATAGTATTACTAAGCTCCTACAATGAGCAGTTCTTC. This codes for CSVEGIVLLSSYNEQFF.

This clonotype came up many times. V gene TRBV20-1 combines with J gene TRBJ2-3; tentative D call: TRBD2 (5 bases). The V end lost 8 bases, the J end lost 1 base, and 13 bases lay between the germline ends. Germline V lookup: CDR1 DFQATT, CDR2 SNEGSKA (reference sequence). This CDR3 contains 13 residues. CDR3: CSPLSRGTDTQYF. The CDR3 DNA reads TGCAGTCCCCTCTCGAGGGGCACAGATACGCAGTATTTT.

This clonotype was found a few times. The chain has TRBV5-1 and TRBJ2-7; D is unclear. The CDR3 sequence is 14 residues long. V gave up 4 bases and J gave up 3 bases, with 14 bases separating them. The V gene's germline CDR1 is SGHRS and CDR2 YFSETQ. CDR3: CASSREPPLYEQYF. CDR3 nucleotides: TGCGCCAGCAGCCGAGAGCCTCCCCTCTACGAGCAGTACTTC. The variable domain in full, completed from reference TRBV5-1 and TRBJ2-7, reads KAGVTQTPRYLIKTRGQQVTLSCSPISGHRSVSWYQQTPGQGLQFLFEYFSETQRNKGNFPGRFSGRQFSNSRSEMNVSTLELGDSALYLCASSREPPLYEQYFGPGTRLTVT.

This clonotype was seen only a few times. The V gene is TRBV20-1, the J gene TRBJ1-1; D may be TRBD1 (5 bases). The CDR3 loop spans 14 amino acids. The V gene lost 5 bases and the J gene lost 0 bases, with 13 bases spanning the gap. Per germline, CDR1 DFQATT and CDR2 SNEGSKA (reference sequence). This CDR3 is CSAFPGLMNTEAFF. For the CDR3, the DNA is TGCAGTGCTTTTCCGGGACTCATGAACACTGAAGCTTTCTTT.

The chain combines TRBV19 with TRBJ2-7; no clear D. CDR1 is LNHDA, CDR2 SQIVND, per germline (reference sequence). The CDR3 has 15 amino acids. V was pared by 6 bases and J by 3 bases, with 18 bases between. The CDR3 DNA is TGTGCCAGTAGCCCATCCCACGGGTACAACTACGAGCAGTACTTC. Translated, it gives CASSPSHGYNYEQYF. Using reference TRBV19 and TRBJ2-7 for the parts outside the CDR3, the full variable domain is DGGITQSPKYLFRKEGQNVTLSCEQNLNHDAMYWYRQDPGQGLRLIYYSQIVNDFQKGDIAEGYSVSREKKESFPLTVTSAQKNPTAFYLCASSPSHGYNYEQYFGPGTRLTVT.

The rearrangement joins TRBV6-1 to TRBJ1-1, with D unresolved. Deletions cut 3 bases from V and 0 bases from J, with 20 bases between. Germline V CDR1 and CDR2: MNHNS, SASEGT. The CDR3 length is 18 residues. DNA of the CDR3: TGTGCCAGCAGTGACGCCTTAATTACGGACGGAATGAACACTGAAGCTTTCTTT. It is translated as CASSDALITDGMNTEAFF.

This clonotype has at least ten counts. The V call is TRBV28, the J call TRBJ2-1; TRBD1 agrees at 9 bases. Germline CDR1 and CDR2: MDHEN and SYDVKM. V was clipped by 6 bases and J by 6 bases; unmatched bases: 18. The CDR3 extends over 18 amino acids. The CDR3 DNA follows: TGTGCCAGCAGCCTGATAAACAGGGGGCTGGTTGAGAGCAATGAGCAGTTCTTC. It specifies CASSLINRGLVESNEQFF.